Below are 2 T cell receptor beta chains sequenced from a single sample in a study of blood T cell repertoires in COVID-19. The assay was immunoSEQ multiplex PCR, and TCRdb's table has in-frame clones only and misses some. The sample records about 260,000 clones, around 87% being singletons. Specimen: peripheral blood. The receptors here all came from a woman aged 40 to 50 who had recovered from COVID-19.

The chain carries TRBV30 and TRBJ1-6; 8 positions agree with TRBD1. J gave up 10 bases and V 3 bases, and 11 bases lay outside the gene matches. The CDR3 contains 15 residues. Per the germline V gene, CDR1 is GTSNPN and CDR2 is SVGIG (reference sequence). The CDR3: CAWSLTGGWGSPLHF. The CDR3 bases are TGTGCCTGGAGCCTTACAGGGGGTTGGGGATCACCCCTCCACTTT.

In its sample, this clone was seen a few times. V is TRBV10-2 and J is TRBJ2-3, with 13 bases aligning to TRBD2. Germline V gene lookup returns CDR1 WSHSY and CDR2 SAAADI. The V and J ends lost 6 bases and 4 bases, in that order; junction bases with no gene match: 4. The CDR3 is 15 residues long. The CDR3 DNA sequence: TGCGCCAGCAGCCGACTAGCGGGGGGACCAGATACGCAGTATTTT. Translated: CASSRLAGGPDTQYF.